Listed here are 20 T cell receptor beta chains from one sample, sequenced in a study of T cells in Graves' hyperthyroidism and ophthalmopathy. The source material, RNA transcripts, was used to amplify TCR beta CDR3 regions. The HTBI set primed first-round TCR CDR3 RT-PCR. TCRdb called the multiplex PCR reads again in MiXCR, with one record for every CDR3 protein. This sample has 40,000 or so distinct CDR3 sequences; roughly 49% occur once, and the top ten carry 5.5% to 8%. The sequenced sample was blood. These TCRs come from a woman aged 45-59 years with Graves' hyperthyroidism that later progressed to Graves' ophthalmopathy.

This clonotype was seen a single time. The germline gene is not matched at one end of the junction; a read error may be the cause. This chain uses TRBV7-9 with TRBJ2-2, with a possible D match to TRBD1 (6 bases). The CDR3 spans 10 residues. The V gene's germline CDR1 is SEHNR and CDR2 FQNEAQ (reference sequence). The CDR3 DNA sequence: TGTGCCAGCAGCAGAGGGGGGCTGTTTTTT. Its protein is CASSRGGLFF.

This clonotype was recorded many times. The CDR3 reads CASSPGQTQGYTF. The CDR3 nucleotides are TGTGCCAGCAGCCCGGGACAGACTCAAGGCTACACCTTC. V and J are TRBV11-3 and TRBJ1-2; 7 positions match TRBD1. Germline lookup yields CDR1 SGHNT and CDR2 YENEEA. The V gene end was trimmed by 5 bases and the J gene end by 8 bases; junction bases not matched to a gene: 8. This CDR3 is 13 amino acids long.

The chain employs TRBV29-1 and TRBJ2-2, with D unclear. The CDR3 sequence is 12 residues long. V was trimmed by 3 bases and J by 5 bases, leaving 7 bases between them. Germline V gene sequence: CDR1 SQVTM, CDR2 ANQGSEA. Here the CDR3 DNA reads TGCAGCGTTGACAGACGAACCGGGGAGCTGTTTTTT. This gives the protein CSVDRRTGELFF.

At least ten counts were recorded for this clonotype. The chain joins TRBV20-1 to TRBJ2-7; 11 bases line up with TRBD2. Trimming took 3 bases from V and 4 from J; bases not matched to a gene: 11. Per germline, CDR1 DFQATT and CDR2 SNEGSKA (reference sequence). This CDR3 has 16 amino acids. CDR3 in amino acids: CSARIAGGPFVYEQYF. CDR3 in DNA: TGCAGTGCTAGGATAGCGGGAGGGCCCTTCGTGTACGAGCAGTACTTC.

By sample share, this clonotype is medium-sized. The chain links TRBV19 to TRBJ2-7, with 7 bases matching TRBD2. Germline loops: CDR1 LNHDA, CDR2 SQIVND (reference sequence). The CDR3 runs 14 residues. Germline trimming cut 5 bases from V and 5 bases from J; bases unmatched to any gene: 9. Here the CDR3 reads CASSQEWGRDEQYF. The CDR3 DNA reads TGTGCCAGTAGTCAAGAGTGGGGGAGGGACGAGCAGTACTTC.

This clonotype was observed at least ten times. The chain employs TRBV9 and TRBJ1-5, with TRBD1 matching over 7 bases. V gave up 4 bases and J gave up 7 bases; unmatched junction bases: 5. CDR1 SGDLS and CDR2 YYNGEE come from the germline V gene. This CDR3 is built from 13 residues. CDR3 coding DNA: TGTGCCAGCAGCCAGACAGGGTCCCAGCCCCAGCATTTT. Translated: CASSQTGSQPQHF.

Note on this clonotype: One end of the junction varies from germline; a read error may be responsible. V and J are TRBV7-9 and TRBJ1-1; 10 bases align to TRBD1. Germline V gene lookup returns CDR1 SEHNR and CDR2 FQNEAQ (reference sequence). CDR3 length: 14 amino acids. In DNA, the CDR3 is TGTGCCACCCCCCCGGGACAGGGGAACGCTGAAGCTTTCTTT. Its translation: CATPPGQGNAEAFF.

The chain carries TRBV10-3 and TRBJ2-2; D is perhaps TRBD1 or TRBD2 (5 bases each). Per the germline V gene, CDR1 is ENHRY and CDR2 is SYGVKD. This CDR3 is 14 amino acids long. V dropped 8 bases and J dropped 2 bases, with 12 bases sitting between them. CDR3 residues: CAIGRDRNTGELFF. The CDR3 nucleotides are TGTGCCATCGGCCGGGACCGCAACACCGGGGAGCTGTTTTTT.

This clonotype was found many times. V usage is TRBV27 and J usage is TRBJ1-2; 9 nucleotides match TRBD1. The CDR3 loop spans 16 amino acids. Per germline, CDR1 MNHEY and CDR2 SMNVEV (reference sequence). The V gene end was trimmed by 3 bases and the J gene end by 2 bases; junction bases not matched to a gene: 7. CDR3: CASSLMGQGANYGYTF. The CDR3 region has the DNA TGTGCCAGCAGTTTGATGGGACAGGGCGCGAACTATGGCTACACCTTC.

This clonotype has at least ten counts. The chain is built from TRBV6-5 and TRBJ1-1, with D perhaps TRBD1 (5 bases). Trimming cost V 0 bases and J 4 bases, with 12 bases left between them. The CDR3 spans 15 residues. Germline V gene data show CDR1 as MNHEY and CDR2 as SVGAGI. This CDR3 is CASSYSRGASTEAFF. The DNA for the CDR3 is TGTGCCAGCAGTTACTCACGGGGCGCGAGCACTGAAGCTTTCTTT.

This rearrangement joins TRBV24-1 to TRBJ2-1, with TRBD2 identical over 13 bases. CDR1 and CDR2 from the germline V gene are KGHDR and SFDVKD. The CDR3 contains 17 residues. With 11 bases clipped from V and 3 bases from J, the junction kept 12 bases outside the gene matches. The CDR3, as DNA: TGTGCCAGCTCACCACCTGGACTAGCGGGAGTCTACAATGAGCAGTTCTTC. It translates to CASSPPGLAGVYNEQFF.

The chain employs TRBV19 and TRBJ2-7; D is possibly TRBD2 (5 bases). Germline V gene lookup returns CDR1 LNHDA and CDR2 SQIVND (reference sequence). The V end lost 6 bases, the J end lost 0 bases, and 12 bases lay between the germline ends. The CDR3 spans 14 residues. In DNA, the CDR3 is TGTGCCAGTAGCACTAGACGGAACTCCTACGAGCAGTACTTC. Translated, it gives CASSTRRNSYEQYF. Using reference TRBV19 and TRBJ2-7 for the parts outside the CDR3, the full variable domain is DGGITQSPKYLFRKEGQNVTLSCEQNLNHDAMYWYRQDPGQGLRLIYYSQIVNDFQKGDIAEGYSVSREKKESFPLTVTSAQKNPTAFYLCASSTRRNSYEQYFGPGTRLTVT.

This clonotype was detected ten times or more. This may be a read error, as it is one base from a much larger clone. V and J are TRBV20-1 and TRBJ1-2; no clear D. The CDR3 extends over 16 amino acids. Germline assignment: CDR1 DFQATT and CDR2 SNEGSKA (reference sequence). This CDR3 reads CSARDRESRGGYGYAF. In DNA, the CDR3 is TGCAGTGCTAGAGATCGCGAGTCGCGAGGAGGCTATGGCTACGCCTTC.

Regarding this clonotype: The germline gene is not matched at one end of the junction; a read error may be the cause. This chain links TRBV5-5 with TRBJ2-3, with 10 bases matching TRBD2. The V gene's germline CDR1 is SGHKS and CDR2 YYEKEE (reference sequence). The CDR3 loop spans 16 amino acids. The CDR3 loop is CASSLVPAGGQGTQCF. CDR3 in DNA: TGTGCCAGCAGCTTGGTCCCAGCGGGAGGGCAAGGTACGCAGTGTTTT.

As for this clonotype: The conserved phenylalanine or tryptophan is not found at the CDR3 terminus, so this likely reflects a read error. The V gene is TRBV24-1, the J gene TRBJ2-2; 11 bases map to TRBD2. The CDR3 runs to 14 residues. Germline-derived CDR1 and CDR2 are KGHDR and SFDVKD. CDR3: CATRGLADAGKLFL. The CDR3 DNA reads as TGTGCCACCAGGGGACTAGCGGATGCCGGGAAGCTGTTTCTT.

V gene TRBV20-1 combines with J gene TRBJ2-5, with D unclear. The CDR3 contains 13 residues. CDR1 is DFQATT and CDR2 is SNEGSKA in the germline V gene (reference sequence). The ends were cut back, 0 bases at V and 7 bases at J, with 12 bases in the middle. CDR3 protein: CSARDQRSGTQYF. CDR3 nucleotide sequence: TGCAGTGCTAGAGATCAACGGTCGGGGACCCAGTACTTC.

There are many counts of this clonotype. The CDR3 region is CASSYTDRGGGNQPQHF. DNA of the CDR3: TGTGCCAGCAGTTACACAGACAGGGGCGGGGGCAATCAGCCCCAGCATTTT. The chain employs TRBV6-6 and TRBJ1-5; TRBD1 agrees at 8 bases. V trimming: 2 bases; J trimming: 2 bases; junction bases outside the gene matches: 8. Germline lookup yields CDR1 MNHNY and CDR2 SVGAGI (reference sequence). This CDR3 is built from 17 residues.

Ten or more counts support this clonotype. Here the CDR3 DNA reads TGTGCCAGCAGCCAAGCCTTCCCCGGGGAGCTGTTTTTT. Translated, it gives CASSQAFPGELFF. The chain couples TRBV14 to TRBJ2-2, with D uncertain. This CDR3 is built from 13 residues. Germline V gene data show CDR1 as SGHDN and CDR2 as FVKESK. Trimming removed 1 base from V and 6 bases from J, with 6 bases in between.

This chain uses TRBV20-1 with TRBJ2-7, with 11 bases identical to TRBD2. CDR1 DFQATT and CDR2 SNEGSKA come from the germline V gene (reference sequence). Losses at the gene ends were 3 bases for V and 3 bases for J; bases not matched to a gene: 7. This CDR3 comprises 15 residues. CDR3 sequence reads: CSARWASGGIYEQYF. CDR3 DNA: TGCAGTGCTAGGTGGGCTAGCGGGGGGATCTACGAGCAGTACTTC.

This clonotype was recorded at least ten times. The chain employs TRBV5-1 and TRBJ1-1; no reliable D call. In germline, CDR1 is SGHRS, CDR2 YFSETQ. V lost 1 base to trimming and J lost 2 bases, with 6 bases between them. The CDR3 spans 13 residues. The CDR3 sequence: CASSLRDNTEAFF. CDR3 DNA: TGCGCCAGCAGCTTGAGAGATAACACTGAAGCTTTCTTT.